This T cell receptor beta chain was captured in a study of neurological immune-mediated disorders. The V and J ends lost 11 bases and 4 bases respectively, with 11 bases between them. The CDR3 contains 11 residues. In germline, CDR1 is SNHLY, CDR2 FYNNEI. Study results and caveats: Across subjects, expanded clones had no CDR3 amino acid sequences in common, pointing to private repertoires in all groups.

The time point denotes: technical triplicate 3. Unsorted libraries were prepared from 2 million PBMCs held at -80 C. This clonotype was found many times. Its antigen is still unknown. Each CDR3 protein is one row after TCRdb ran MiXCR on the 5' RACE reads. The sample contains about 44,000 distinct CDR3 sequences, about 22% of which appear only once. Sequencing was performed on PBMCs. The chain has TRBV2 and TRBJ1-2; unclear D gene. This receptor was identified in a man aged 55 to 69 with HTLV-1-associated myelopathy (HAM/TSP). CDR3 loop: CALRVGYGYTF. CDR3 in DNA: TGTGCCCTACGGGTCGGCTATGGCTACACCTTC.